Presented here are 11 T cell receptor beta chains from one specimen sequenced in a study of blood T cell repertoires in COVID-19. The method was immunoSEQ multiplex PCR; TCRdb's version includes in-frame clones alone and lacks a portion of them. The sample consists of 200,000 to 250,000 clones, 84% of them appearing once. The specimen sequenced was PBMCs or T cells enriched from blood (not recorded which). The source is a woman aged 35 to 49 who had recovered from COVID-19.

This sequence joins TRBV5-1 and TRBJ2-3; 7 positions match TRBD1. This CDR3 has 16 amino acids. Germline V gene sequence: CDR1 SGHRS, CDR2 YFSETQ. Trimming removed 4 bases from V and 3 bases from J; junction bases left unmatched: 11. CDR3 amino acids: CASSARSGTETDTQYF. The CDR3 region has the DNA TGCGCCAGCAGCGCCCGGTCCGGGACAGAGACAGATACGCAGTATTTT.

V gene TRBV12-3 or TRBV12-4 combines with J gene TRBJ2-7; the D gene is possibly TRBD1 (6 bases). V was shortened by 6 bases and J by 5 bases, with 11 bases between the two germline ends. This CDR3 is built from 12 residues. DNA for the CDR3: TGTGCCAGCAGATTTAACAGGGACGAGCAGTACTTC. Its translation is CASRFNRDEQYF.

This sequence joins TRBV6-2 or TRBV6-3 and TRBJ2-5, with D tentatively TRBD2 (5 bases). The CDR3 loop spans 13 amino acids. Germline lookup yields CDR1 MNHEY and CDR2 SVGEGT. V lost 2 bases, J lost 5 bases, and 9 bases lay in between. CDR3 coding DNA: TGTGCCAGCAGTTACGGCGGGTGGGAGACCCAGTACTTC. Translated, it gives CASSYGGWETQYF.

V is TRBV4-1 and J is TRBJ2-2, with 11 bases matching TRBD2. V lost 1 base, J lost 1 base, and 5 bases stayed unmatched. Germline lookup yields CDR1 MGHRA and CDR2 YSYEKL. There are 18 residues in the CDR3. CDR3 region: CASSQGGLAGGNTGELFF. The CDR3 DNA is TGCGCCAGCAGCCAAGGTGGGCTAGCGGGAGGGAACACCGGGGAGCTGTTTTTT.

The rearrangement links TRBV19 to TRBJ1-1; 8 positions agree with TRBD1. The CDR3 contains 16 residues. The germline V gene has CDR1 LNHDA and CDR2 SQIVND (reference sequence). With 6 bases clipped from V and 5 bases from J, the junction kept 14 bases outside the gene matches. In nucleotides, the CDR3 is TGTGCCAGTAGCTCTCTGAACAGGGGGGTATGGACTGAAGCTTTCTTT. It is translated as CASSSLNRGVWTEAFF.

The chain combines TRBV23-1 with TRBJ2-7, with D hard to call. TRBV23-1 is an ORF, with its function uncertain. Trimming shortened V by 0 bases and J by 3 bases, and 15 bases separated the two germline ends. CDR3 length: 16 residues. DNA for the CDR3: TGCGCCAGCAGTCAATCGTTGACTTACCCGAACTACGAGCAGTACGTC. Protein product: CASSQSLTYPNYEQYV.

This chain joins TRBV2 and TRBJ2-5; D perhaps matches TRBD2 (7 bases). The germline CDR1 and CDR2 sequences are SNHLY and FYNNEI. The CDR3 totals 12 residues. The V and J ends lost 6 bases and 3 bases respectively, with 8 bases between them. The CDR3 sequence is CASRGGEETQYF. The CDR3 DNA reads TGTGCCAGCAGAGGGGGGGAAGAGACCCAGTACTTC.

This clone turned up a few times. The same CDR3 can be traced to other DNA sequences in this sample. V usage is TRBV6-6 and J usage is TRBJ1-2; TRBD1 is a possible D gene (5 bases). The V gene lost 5 bases and the J gene lost 8 bases, with 12 bases spanning the gap. CDR3 length: 12 amino acids. Germline values: CDR1 MNHNY, CDR2 SVGAGI (reference sequence). The CDR3 is CASSLGGDGYTF. CDR3 bases: TGTGCCAGCAGTCTGGGGGGGGACGGCTACACCTTC.

The chain joins TRBV21-1 to TRBJ2-2; the listed D gene, TRBD1, was not tested against the DNA. TRBV21-1 is noted as a pseudogene. CDR3 length: 18 residues. CDR3 sequence (DNA): TGTGCCAGCAGCCCAGGGGTCGGGCTGAGTTTGAACACCGGGGAGCTGTTTTTT. Amino acids: CASSPGVGLSLNTGELFF.

This clone came up once. The chain has TRBV30 and TRBJ1-1, with TRBD1 matching 7 bases. The germline V gene encodes CDR1 GTSNPN and CDR2 SVGIG (reference sequence). Losses at the gene ends were 5 bases for V and 3 bases for J; bases not matched to a gene: 6. CDR3 length: 13 residues. CDR3 nucleotides: TGTGCCTGGTGCGGGACAGCGTACACTGAAGCTTTCTTT. This codes for CAWCGTAYTEAFF. Full variable domain (missing parts from reference TRBV30 and TRBJ1-1): SQTIHQWPATLVQPVGSPLSLECTVEGTSNPNLYWYRQAAGRGLQLLFYSVGIGQISSEVPQNLSASRPQDRQFILSSKKLLLSDSGFYLCAWCGTAYTEAFFGQGTRLTVV.

Details on this clone: Other DNA sequences in this specimen translate into the identical CDR3. The J gene is TRBJ2-1, the V gene TRBV9; 12 positions agree with TRBD2. The CDR3 contains 16 residues. Germline V CDR1 and CDR2: SGDLS, YYNGEE. Germline trimming cut 4 bases from V and 0 bases from J; bases unmatched to any gene: 2. This CDR3 is CASSPSGRASYNEQFF. Here the CDR3 DNA reads TGTGCCAGCAGCCCTAGCGGGAGGGCCTCCTACAATGAGCAGTTCTTC.